This T cell receptor (beta chain) was documented in a study of blood T cell repertoires in COVID-19. The wider study: Recovered participants had two consecutive negative NP/OP PCR tests, healthcare professional clearance, or symptom resolution. Both acute and convalescent COVID-19 samples were obtained from the United States, Italy and Spain.

The CDR3 runs to 15 residues. Per germline, CDR1 SGHTA and CDR2 FQGNSA. V dropped 5 bases and J dropped 9 bases, with 20 bases sitting between them. Profiled with immunoSEQ multiplex PCR; TCRdb holds only in-frame clones, not every one. This sample has about 170,000 clones; around 80% occur once, and the top ten carry over 15%. Recruitment covered roughly 24 US areas and drew participants whose ages spanned about 18 to 89 years. The chain uses TRBV7-2 and TRBJ2-1, with D possibly matching TRBD1 (5 bases). The clonotype originates from a woman aged 65 to 85 in a cohort exposed to, infected with or recovered from COVID-19 (not recorded which). Sequencing input: PBMCs or T cells enriched from blood (not recorded which). The CDR3 DNA reads as TGTGCCAGCAGCCCCCAGGGCGCAGGGTATAGTGAGCAGTTCTTC. Its translation: CASSPQGAGYSEQFF.